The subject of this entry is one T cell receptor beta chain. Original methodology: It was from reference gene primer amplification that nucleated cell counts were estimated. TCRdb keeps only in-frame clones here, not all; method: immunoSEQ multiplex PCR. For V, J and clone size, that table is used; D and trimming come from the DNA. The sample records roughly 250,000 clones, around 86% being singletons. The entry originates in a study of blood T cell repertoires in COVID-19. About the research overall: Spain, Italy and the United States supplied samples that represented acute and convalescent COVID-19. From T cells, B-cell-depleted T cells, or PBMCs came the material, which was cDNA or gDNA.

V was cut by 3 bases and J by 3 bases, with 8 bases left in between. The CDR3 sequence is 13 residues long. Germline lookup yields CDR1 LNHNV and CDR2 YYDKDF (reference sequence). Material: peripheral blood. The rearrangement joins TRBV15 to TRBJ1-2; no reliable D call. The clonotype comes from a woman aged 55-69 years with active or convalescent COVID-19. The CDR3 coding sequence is TGTGCCACCAGCAGCGGGGATCACTATGGCTACACCTTC. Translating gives CATSSGDHYGYTF.